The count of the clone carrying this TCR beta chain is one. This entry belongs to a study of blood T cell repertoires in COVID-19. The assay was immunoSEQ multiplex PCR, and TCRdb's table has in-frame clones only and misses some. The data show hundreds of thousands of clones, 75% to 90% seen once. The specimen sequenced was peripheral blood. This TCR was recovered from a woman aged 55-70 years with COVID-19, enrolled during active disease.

CDR3 sequence reads: CASSEYWEGNYGYTF. Written as DNA, the CDR3 is TGTGCCAGCAGTGAATATTGGGAGGGAAACTATGGCTACACCTTC. This rearrangement joins TRBV25-1 to TRBJ1-2; D call uncertain. The length of the CDR3 is 15 residues. Germline values: CDR1 MGHDK, CDR2 SYGVNS. The V and J ends lost 0 bases and 2 bases respectively, with 10 bases between them.